The rows below give T cell receptor beta chains drawn from one sample of a study of blood T cell repertoires in COVID-19. Using immunoSEQ multiplex PCR, the repertoire was profiled, and TCRdb retains in-frame clones only, with some absent. The table shows tens of thousands of clones, with about 85% occurring only once. The sample was peripheral blood. All receptors derive from a man at least 80 years old with acute or convalescent COVID-19. CDR3s include the opening cysteine and the closing phenylalanine or tryptophan. The order of the fields is clone size, D gene, V gene, J gene, CDR3 protein, CDR3 DNA. D genes are given only for firm matches. Size values are once, few and many counts, or a class for expanded clones, and some rows have none.

>few|TRBD1|TRBV2|TRBJ2-1
CASSVRQGRNEQFF
TGTGCCAGCAGTGTTCGACAGGGTCGGAATGAGCAGTTCTTC
>.|.|TRBV14|TRBJ1-2
CASSQSVNYGYTF
TGTGCCAGCAGCCAATCAGTGAACTATGGCTACACCTTC
>.|.|TRBV24-1|TRBJ2-7
CATSDPVSSYEQYF
TGTGCCACCAGTGACCCCGTGTCCTCCTACGAGCAGTACTTC
>.|.|TRBV6-2/TRBV6-3|TRBJ2-7
CASSYSAVNYEQYF
TGTGCCAGCAGTTACTCGGCCGTGAACTACGAGCAGTACTTC
>.|TRBD1|TRBV2|TRBJ2-7
CASFRDRGYEQYF
TGTGCCAGCTTCCGGGACAGGGGCTACGAGCAGTACTTC
>.|TRBD1|TRBV27|TRBJ2-7
CASRPDRGRYTYEQYF
TGTGCCAGCAGACCAGACAGGGGCCGCTATACCTACGAGCAGTACTTC
>.|.|TRBV9|TRBJ2-2
CASSVWERAPRGELFF
TGTGCCAGCAGCGTATGGGAGCGGGCCCCCCGCGGGGAGCTGTTTTTT
>.|.|TRBV19|TRBJ2-2
CASSIPEGVNTGELFF
TGTGCCAGTAGTATCCCCGAAGGGGTTAACACCGGGGAGCTGTTTTTT
>.|.|TRBV14|TRBJ1-6
CASSQNQIYNSPLHF
TGTGCCAGCAGCCAAAATCAGATCTATAATTCACCCCTCCACTTT
>.|TRBD2|TRBV7-2|TRBJ2-3
CASSLGGASGTDTQYF
TGTGCCAGCAGCTTAGGAGGTGCTAGCGGGACAGATACGCAGTATTTT
>.|.|TRBV5-1|TRBJ2-1
CASSLRIGVRDEQFF
TGCGCCAGCAGCTTGAGAATAGGGGTCCGCGATGAGCAGTTCTTC
>.|.|TRBV7-2|TRBJ2-2
CASSLAVGASGELFF
TGTGCCAGCAGCTTAGCCGTGGGGGCCTCCGGGGAGCTGTTTTTT
>few|TRBD2|TRBV7-6|TRBJ2-1
CASSLGGGGGYNEQFF
TGTGCCAGCAGCTTAGGTGGCGGGGGGGGATACAATGAGCAGTTCTTC
>.|TRBD1|TRBV28|TRBJ2-7
CASSPSDRVTYEQYF
TGTGCCAGCAGTCCCTCGGACAGGGTTACCTACGAGCAGTACTTC
>.|.|TRBV5-1|TRBJ1-5
CASSLVAGPPNQPQHF
TGCGCCAGCAGCTTGGTTGCGGGGCCCCCCAATCAGCCCCAGCATTTT
>.|TRBD1|TRBV24-1|TRBJ2-1
CATSADRASYNEQFF
TGTGCCACCAGTGCCGACAGGGCCAGTTACAATGAGCAGTTCTTC
>.|TRBD1|TRBV19|TRBJ1-6
CASTGGQGGSPLHF
TGTGCCAGTACGGGAGGACAGGGTGGTTCACCCCTCCACTTT
>.|TRBD2|TRBV28|TRBJ2-1
CASSFPAGAYNEQFF
TGTGCCAGCAGTTTCCCAGCGGGAGCCTACAATGAGCAGTTCTTC
>.|TRBD2|TRBV6-5|TRBJ2-1
CASRTSSYNEQFF
TGTGCCAGTAGGACTAGCTCCTACAATGAGCAGTTCTTC
>once|TRBD1|TRBV18|TRBJ2-7
CASSVGQGVSYEQYF
TGTGCCAGCTCGGTGGGACAGGGGGTCTCCTACGAGCAGTACTTC
>.|TRBD1|TRBV3-1/TRBV3-2|TRBJ2-2
CASSLRTGSNTGELFF
TGTGCCAGCAGCCTACGGACAGGGTCAAACACCGGGGAGCTGTTTTTT
>.|TRBD1|TRBV7-3|TRBJ1-3
CASSLDRGLGNTIYF
TGTGCCAGCAGCTTAGACAGGGGGCTTGGAAACACCATATATTTT
>.|TRBD1|TRBV2|TRBJ1-6
CASRPDRASSPLHF
TGTGCCAGCAGACCGGACAGGGCGAGCTCACCCCTCCACTTT
>.|.|TRBV9|TRBJ2-6
CASSRDSSSGANVLTF
TGTGCCAGCAGCCGGGACTCGAGCTCTGGGGCCAACGTCCTGACTTTC
>.|.|TRBV21-1|TRBJ2-4
CASSPGLLAKNIQYF
TGTGCCAGCAGCCCAGGACTGCTAGCCAAAAACATTCAGTACTTC
>.|.|TRBV3-1/TRBV3-2|TRBJ1-1
CASSQDRAAGRNTEAFF
TGTGCCAGCAGCCAAGATAGGGCTGCGGGCCGGAACACTGAAGCTTTCTTT
>.|TRBD2|TRBV19|TRBJ2-1
CASSTSRLALSNEQFF
TGTGCCAGTAGTACCTCCCGACTAGCGCTTTCCAATGAGCAGTTCTTC
>once|.|TRBV5-1|TRBJ1-5
CASSPTPRGGFDQPQHF
TGCGCCAGCAGCCCAACCCCTAGGGGCGGTTTTGATCAGCCCCAGCATTTT
>.|.|TRBV9|TRBJ2-1
CASSVYLQGHEQFF
TGTGCCAGCAGCGTGTATCTCCAGGGCCATGAGCAGTTCTTC